The sequence of this TCR beta chain was determined in a study of radiotherapy plus CTLA-4 blockade in lung cancer. V gave up 0 bases and J gave up 0 bases, with 24 bases separating them. The CDR3 spans 21 residues. Per the germline V gene, CDR1 is LGHNA and CDR2 is YNFKEQ. Produced via immunoSEQ multiplex PCR; TCRdb's table is partial and in-frame only. The repertoire consists of 64,000 or so clones, with approximately 70% occurring once and the leading ten covering about 8%. This TCR came from a human donor with non-small cell lung cancer whose response to radiotherapy plus ipilimumab could not be evaluated. The source material was peripheral blood, sampled from a patient treated with radiotherapy plus ipilimumab. The rearrangement uses TRBV4-2 and TRBJ2-1; D may be TRBD1 (5 bases). In nucleotides, the CDR3 is TGTGCCAGCAGCCAAGATGTGGGCCTAGGGGTCCTTCGAAGCTCCTACAATGAGCAGTTCTTC. It yields the protein CASSQDVGLGVLRSSYNEQFF.